This paragraph covers one T cell receptor beta chain sequence. What antigen it recognizes has not been identified. Base qualities are missing; no much larger clone stands one base away. This sample was included in a study of T cell responses to AZD1222 COVID-19 vaccine (dated by TCRdb to the early 2020s). Regarding the study in general: AZD1222 recipients whose second dose came at about 4 weeks and those whose second dose came at about 12 weeks were combined into one group, since spike-specific TCR depth and breadth did not differ between the two schedules. A total of just over 230 trial participants underwent TCR sequencing, of whom around 200 received two doses of AZD1222 and about 25 received two doses of the MenACWY control vaccine. Trial participants were enrolled by age into 18-55, 56-69 and 70-plus year subgroups, with about 150, 28 and 57 TCR-sequenced participants respectively. Overall results and qualifications from the work: Conclusions about previously exposed vaccinees are limited because only six or seven AZD1222 recipients were SARS-CoV-2 seropositive at baseline. In the small 56-69-year group, the increase in depth fell short of significance, most likely because of low power. Because no day 14 peak-response samples were available, the repertoires could be characterized only after the peak T cell response. After two AZD1222 doses, spike-specific TCR breadth and depth were significantly higher than at day 0 and than in MenACWY recipients. Epitopes outside the regions mutated in the B.1.351 and B.1.1.7 variants were reportedly recognized by nearly half of the unique spike-specific TCRs. Participants were mostly white British and included more females than males, and it was suggested by the authors that clonal diversity may have been underestimated. Vaccine-associated CD4 TCRs spanned the whole spike protein, with dominant responses in regions 160-218 and 743-854.

The CDR3 regions of human TCRbeta chains were subjected to immunosequencing. The paper's processing steps were these. TCRs in the repertoires were compared against a reference library of SARS-CoV-2-specific TCRs that had been generated with the MIRA antigen-specificity platform. Breadth was defined as the fraction of unique TCRs that were SARS-CoV-2-associated. Depth was defined as the fraction of total T cells that were SARS-CoV-2-associated. Using the MIRA data, every spike-specific TCR was mapped to the spike region that the TCR reacted to and assigned to either a CD4 or a CD8 class. Log10-transformed breadth and depth values were compared by one-way ANOVA with Sidak's multiple comparisons tests. Held by TCRdb, this immuneACCESS table contains in-frame sequences only and omits some clones. Under half of the omission traces to an unresolved V gene where checked; the cause of the rest is unknown. D and trimming come from the DNA, and the V and J calls and clone size come from that table. For this sample there are around 100,000 clones; roughly 93% appear just once. Less than 5% of the sample is in the top ten clones.

V and J lose 6 bases and 3 bases, and a span of 15 bases separates them. CDR1 and CDR2 were assigned from the germline V gene as ENHRY and SYGVKD. The CDR3, cysteine through phenylalanine, is 16 amino acids long. Kept here is only the CDR3 DNA, which spans 48 bases and is read in frame from base 1. Interpreted using the paper, the time point label stands for: baseline before first vaccination. The vaccinee samples were drawn from two UK trials, COV001 and COV002, one of which was a single-blind randomized controlled phase 2/3 trial testing AZD1222 (ChAdOx1 nCoV-19) in healthy adults. For TCRbeta chain sequencing, PBMC samples from trial participants were taken at day 0 and at day 28 after the second dose.

The origin of this receptor is an adult in good health. The sequencing used peripheral blood, collected on day 0 of AZD1222 vaccination. The receptor chain draws on TRBV10-3 and TRBJ2-6; the D region possibly corresponds to TRBD1 (6 bases align). Read as DNA, the sequence is TGTGCCATCAGGTTACAGGGACCGCATGGGGCCAACGTCCTGACTTTC. Translated, this gives CAIRLQGPHGANVLTF.